The sequence of this TCR beta chain was determined in a study of regulatory dendritic cells for organ transplantation. The CDR3 length is 16 residues. V shed 0 bases, J shed 11 bases, and the junction held 6 bases outside the gene matches. The germline V gene has CDR1 SGHDN and CDR2 FVKESK. Sorted subsets were CFSE-labeled and cultured approximately 5 days with allogeneic dendritic cells. This table comes from immunoSEQ multiplex PCR, and its TCRdb copy is limited to in-frame clones, with some not included. The sample holds 12,000 or so clones; around two thirds are singletons and the top ten take 0.9% to 1.5%. Concerning this clone: Its antigen is unknown.

This TCR derives from a human donor in good health. The chain recombines TRBV14 with TRBJ1-6, with 11 nucleotides matching TRBD1. The sequenced material came from naive CD8+ T cells from blood cultured with dendritic cells. Stated subset: CD45RA+ naive T cells. The CDR3 sequence: CASSQEVGQGVPPLHF. The CDR3 DNA reads TGTGCCAGCAGCCAAGAGGTGGGACAGGGGGTCCCACCCCTCCACTTT.